One and the same sample provided the 9 T cell receptor beta chains below, sequenced in a study of blood T cell repertoires in COVID-19. The protocol was immunoSEQ multiplex PCR, while the TCRdb copy is restricted to in-frame clones and leaves out a portion. The table records some 200,000 clones, 85% to 90% of them present only once. The sequenced sample consisted of peripheral blood. These receptors all come from a woman aged 60 to 75 with acute or convalescent COVID-19.

This clone has only one observation. The rearrangement links TRBV2 to TRBJ2-5; the match to TRBD2 covers 14 bases. With V trimmed by 8 bases and J by 3 bases, 2 bases remained unmatched. This CDR3 spans 14 amino acids. Looked up from germline, CDR1 is SNHLY and CDR2 is FYNNEI. CDR3 sequence: CASAGLAGEETQYF. CDR3 sequence (DNA): TGTGCCAGCGCGGGACTAGCGGGAGAAGAGACCCAGTACTTC. Using reference TRBV2 and TRBJ2-5 for the parts outside the CDR3, the full variable domain is EPEVTQTPSHQVTQMGQEVILRCVPISNHLYFYWYRQILGQKVEFLVSFYNNEISEKSEIFDDQFSVERPDGSNFTLKIRSTKLEDSAMYFCASAGLAGEETQYFGPGTRLLVL.

The chain employs TRBV9 and TRBJ2-7, with TRBD2 matching over 11 bases. The CDR3 extends over 16 amino acids. Germline loops: CDR1 SGDLS, CDR2 YYNGEE. V dropped 5 bases and J dropped 0; count of bases not matched to a gene: 7. The CDR3 coding sequence is TGTGCCAGCAGTTTCGGGACTAGCGGCTCCTCCTACGAGCAGTACTTC. Amino acids: CASSFGTSGSSYEQYF.

The chain couples TRBV11-2 to TRBJ1-2, with D possibly TRBD1 on 5 matching bases. Germline V CDR1 and CDR2: SGHAT, FQNNGV. V shed 4 bases and J shed 4 bases, with 13 bases lying between them. CDR3 length: 14 residues. The CDR3 sequence: CASSSTAGGYGYTF. The CDR3 coding sequence is TGTGCCAGCAGCTCCACAGCCGGGGGCTATGGCTACACCTTC.

This clone was seen only once. The genes are TRBV7-6 and TRBJ2-7, with a weak D call TRBD1 (5 bases). This CDR3 is built from 13 residues. From germline, CDR1 is SGHVS and CDR2 FNYEAQ. The V end lost 0 bases, the J end lost 3 bases, and 6 bases lay between the germline ends. The CDR3 sequence is CASSLAQGYEQYF. For the CDR3, the DNA is TGTGCCAGCAGCTTAGCGCAGGGCTACGAGCAGTACTTC.

The rearrangement uses TRBV2 and TRBJ2-7; 13 bases are a match to TRBD2. Germline-derived CDR1 and CDR2 are SNHLY and FYNNEI. The CDR3 has 15 residues. Trimming cost V 5 bases and J 3 bases; bases outside gene matches: 4. CDR3: CASSPGTSGDYEQYV. In DNA, the CDR3 is TGTGCCAGCAGTCCCGGGACTAGCGGGGACTACGAGCAGTACGTC.

CDR3 loop: CASSVNPGQPNSPLHF. CDR3 coding DNA: TGTGCCAGCAGTGTAAATCCGGGACAGCCAAATTCACCCCTCCACTTT. The rearrangement uses TRBV6-1 and TRBJ1-6; 7 nucleotides line up with TRBD1. From germline, CDR1 is MNHNS and CDR2 SASEGT. CDR3 length: 16 residues. The junction had 10 bases not matched to a gene; V was cut back by 4 bases and J by 7 bases.

CDR3 DNA: TGTGCCAGCAGCTTAGCCGCCAGCGGGAGTTCCTACAATGAGCAGTTCTTC. The encoded protein is CASSLAASGSSYNEQFF. The V call is TRBV7-6, the J call TRBJ2-1; TRBD2 matches 8 bases. V lost 0 bases to trimming and J lost 1 base; unmatched junction nucleotides: 5. The CDR3 is made up of 17 amino acids. Germline V gene lookup returns CDR1 SGHVS and CDR2 FNYEAQ.

The rearrangement joins TRBV28 to TRBJ2-7; tentative D call: TRBD2 (6 bases). From germline, CDR1 is MDHEN and CDR2 SYDVKM. V shed 3 bases and J shed 1 base, with 10 bases lying between them. The CDR3 spans 14 residues. For the CDR3, the DNA is TGTGCCAGCAGTTTGGGGGGAACTTCCTACGAGCAGTACTTC. Its translation: CASSLGGTSYEQYF.

The V gene is TRBV19, the J gene TRBJ1-4, with 8 bases matching TRBD1. This CDR3 has 14 amino acids. From germline, CDR1 is LNHDA and CDR2 SQIVND (reference sequence). Unmatched junction bases numbered 0, after V lost 4 bases and J lost 2 bases. The chain's CDR3 is CASSRQGTNEKLFF. CDR3 DNA sequence: TGTGCCAGTAGTAGACAGGGGACTAATGAAAAACTGTTTTTT.